This TCR beta chain was profiled in a study of blood T cell repertoires in COVID-19. Study details: The origin of the acute and convalescent COVID-19 samples was the United States, Italy and Spain. PBMCs, B-cell-depleted T cells, or T cells provided the cDNA or gDNA that made up the material.

Original methodology: Reference gene primer amplification yielded estimated nucleated cell counts. The data were produced by immunoSEQ multiplex PCR, yet TCRdb's version contains in-frame clones alone and is incomplete. The DNA gave D and trimming, while V, J and clone size come from that table. The sample contains roughly 220,000 clones, under 90% of which appear only once. V was clipped by 3 bases and J by 6 bases, with 8 bases between them. The CDR3 loop spans 13 amino acids. Per the germline V gene, CDR1 is LGHDT and CDR2 is YNNKEL (reference sequence). The V gene is TRBV3-1 (or the pseudogene TRBV3-2), the J gene TRBJ2-2, with TRBD2 as a possible D gene (5 bases). The sequence was obtained from a man aged 25 to 40 with active or convalescent COVID-19. Sequences were obtained from peripheral blood. CDR3 in amino acids: CASSQGVPGELFF. For the CDR3, the DNA is TGTGCCAGCAGCCAGGGAGTCCCCGGGGAGCTGTTTTTT.